These 14 T cell receptor beta chains came from one sample sequenced in a study of T cells in Graves' hyperthyroidism and ophthalmopathy. Amplified regions were TCR beta CDR3 sequences from RNA transcripts. With the HTBI primer set, the TCR CDR3 went through a first round of RT-PCR. Via MiXCR, TCRdb re-called the multiplex PCR reads, giving one row per CDR3 protein. The data contain over 350,000 distinct CDR3 sequences, under 20% of them singletons. Sequencing used blood. The receptor set was obtained from a young man with Graves' ophthalmopathy.

The J gene is TRBJ2-3, the V gene TRBV29-1, with D unresolved. CDR3 size: 13 residues. The V gene lost 2 bases and the J gene lost 2 bases, with 8 bases spanning the gap. Per the germline V gene, CDR1 is SQVTM and CDR2 is ANQGSEA. The CDR3 DNA follows: TGCAGCGTTGAAACCAGCCTCACAGATACGCAGTATTTT. Residues: CSVETSLTDTQYF.

The V gene is TRBV18, the J gene TRBJ2-6; D possibly corresponds to TRBD1 (5 bases). The CDR3 covers 18 residues. Trimming removed 4 bases at V and 0 bases at J, with 16 bases between. CDR1 is KGHSH, CDR2 LQKENI, per germline. The CDR3 reads CASSRSQASSSGANVLTF. DNA for the CDR3: TGTGCCAGCTCACGATCACAGGCGTCCAGCTCTGGGGCCAACGTCCTGACTTTC.

This clonotype has ten or more counts. V is TRBV20-1 and J is TRBJ2-3; D might be TRBD2 (6 bases). The V end lost 3 bases, the J end lost 0 bases, and 13 bases lay between the germline ends. This CDR3 is 15 amino acids long. The germline V gene encodes CDR1 DFQATT and CDR2 SNEGSKA (reference sequence). CDR3 sequence reads: CSASRAGQSTDTQYF. For the CDR3, the DNA is TGCAGTGCTAGCCGCGCGGGGCAGAGCACAGATACGCAGTATTTT.

This clonotype has only a few counts. The V call is TRBV9, the J call TRBJ1-1; a weak D match, TRBD1 (5 bases). CDR3 length: 15 amino acids. V shed 0 bases and J shed 5 bases, with 14 bases lying between them. CDR1 is SGDLS, CDR2 YYNGEE, per germline. The CDR3 nucleotides are TGTGCCAGCAGCGTAGGGAATCTCGGGGGAACTGAAGCTTTCTTT. Protein product: CASSVGNLGGTEAFF.

Comments on this clonotype: A much larger clonotype is one base distant, so this may be a read error. V and J are TRBV2 and TRBJ1-4, with TRBD1 as a possible D gene (6 bases). The germline gives CDR1 SNHLY, CDR2 FYNNEI. Deletions cut 8 bases from V and 6 bases from J, with 16 bases between. The CDR3 totals 14 residues. For the CDR3, the DNA is TGTGCCAGCGGGCTCGGGGGGGCGGATGAAAAACTGTTTTTT. It codes for CASGLGGADEKLFF.

The sample holds many counts of this clonotype. The J gene is TRBJ1-1, the V gene TRBV2; 12 bases align to TRBD1. V lost 4 bases to trimming and J lost 7 bases; unmatched junction nucleotides: 1. The CDR3 totals 13 residues. Germline CDR1 and CDR2: SNHLY and FYNNEI. CDR3 sequence reads: CASSGDRGLEAFF. In nucleotides, the CDR3 is TGTGCCAGCAGTGGGGACAGGGGGCTTGAAGCTTTCTTT. Looking up the rest from reference TRBV2 and TRBJ1-1 gives the full variable domain: EPEVTQTPSHQVTQMGQEVILRCVPISNHLYFYWYRQILGQKVEFLVSFYNNEISEKSEIFDDQFSVERPDGSNFTLKIRSTKLEDSAMYFCASSGDRGLEAFFGQGTRLTVV.

The V gene is TRBV5-1, the J gene TRBJ2-7; 8 positions match TRBD1. Trimming cost V 4 bases and J 0 bases; bases outside gene matches: 6. This CDR3 is built from 15 residues. Germline V gene data show CDR1 as SGHRS and CDR2 as YFSETQ. The CDR3 nucleotides are TGCGCCAGCAGCGGCGGACAGGGTAGCTCCTACGAGCAGTACTTC. Translating gives CASSGGQGSSYEQYF.

The chain joins TRBV10-2 to TRBJ2-5; TRBD2 agrees at 13 bases. Germline V gives CDR1 WSHSY, CDR2 SAAADI. CDR3 length: 18 residues. V lost 8 bases to trimming and J lost 2 bases; unmatched junction nucleotides: 14. The CDR3 sequence: CASAGRGTSGGEQETQYF. The CDR3 nucleotides read TGCGCCAGCGCCGGTAGAGGTACTAGCGGGGGGGAGCAAGAGACCCAGTACTTC.

This clonotype was counted only a few times. The chain recombines TRBV5-1 with TRBJ2-3, with 11 bases aligning to TRBD2. V lost 6 bases, J lost 6 bases, and 6 bases stayed unmatched. The germline gives CDR1 SGHRS, CDR2 YFSETQ. The CDR3 covers 14 residues. CDR3 in DNA: TGCGCCAGCACGGTAGCGGGGGGGCCCGATACGCAGTATTTT. This sequence encodes CASTVAGGPDTQYF.

This rearrangement joins TRBV20-1 to TRBJ1-3; 9 bases are shared with TRBD1. The junction had 7 bases not matched to a gene; V was cut back by 6 bases and J by 4 bases. The germline gives CDR1 DFQATT, CDR2 SNEGSKA (reference sequence). The CDR3 is made up of 14 amino acids. The CDR3 loop is CSAPGQGKGNTIYF. The CDR3 DNA reads as TGCAGTGCACCCGGACAGGGGAAAGGAAACACCATATATTTT.

This clonotype has only a few counts. This rearrangement joins TRBV5-1 to TRBJ1-2; D is ambiguous. CDR1 is SGHRS, CDR2 YFSETQ, per germline. Trimming removed 0 bases at V and 5 bases at J, with 14 bases between. The CDR3 spans 15 residues. As DNA, the CDR3 is TGCGCCAGCAGCTTGGACGGCTTGGGGTCTTATGGCTACACCTTC. The encoded protein is CASSLDGLGSYGYTF. The full variable domain, completed using reference TRBV5-1 and TRBJ1-2, is KAGVTQTPRYLIKTRGQQVTLSCSPISGHRSVSWYQQTPGQGLQFLFEYFSETQRNKGNFPGRFSGRQFSNSRSEMNVSTLELGDSALYLCASSLDGLGSYGYTFGSGTRLTVV.

In this sample, this clonotype turned up many times. The chain is built from TRBV20-1 and TRBJ2-7, with TRBD2 identical over 9 bases. The trim removed 6 bases at V and 2 bases at J, leaving 11 bases unmatched. This CDR3 is 15 amino acids long. CDR1 and CDR2 (germline): DFQATT, SNEGSKA (reference sequence). The CDR3 DNA sequence: TGCAGTGCAGAGGTCGCGGGGGGGGCGGCCTACGAGCAGTACTTC. This gives the protein CSAEVAGGAAYEQYF.

The chain combines TRBV6-1 with TRBJ1-2; tentative D call: TRBD1 (5 bases). The CDR3 extends over 15 amino acids. V lost 5 bases and J lost 3, with 16 bases in between. Germline assignment: CDR1 MNHNS and CDR2 SASEGT. The CDR3 is CASSRRGGVDYGYTF. CDR3 DNA sequence: TGTGCCAGCAGTCGCCGGGGGGGAGTCGACTATGGCTACACCTTC.

This clonotype was found many times. The chain has TRBV12-3 or TRBV12-4 and TRBJ1-3; D unresolved. The CDR3 has 16 residues. Between the trimmed V and J ends, which lost 5 bases and 0 bases, there was a span of 14 bases. Here the CDR3 DNA reads TGTGCCAGCAGTCCCCAAGACGGAAACTCTGGAAACACCATATATTTT. It encodes CASSPQDGNSGNTIYF.